Following are 24 T cell receptor beta chains from one sample sequenced in a study of radiotherapy plus CTLA-4 blockade in lung cancer. TCRdb's copy holds only in-frame clones and misses some; the assay was immunoSEQ multiplex PCR. The sample shows 80,000 to 100,000 clones, around 86% of them seen only once. Sequences were derived from peripheral blood, sampled from a patient treated with radiotherapy plus ipilimumab. The source of these receptors is a human donor with non-small cell lung cancer who had a partial response to radiotherapy plus ipilimumab.

This chain joins TRBV6-1 and TRBJ1-1; D may be TRBD1 (5 bases). Trimming removed 5 bases at V and 3 bases at J, with 7 bases between. The CDR3 has 12 residues. The germline V gene encodes CDR1 MNHNS and CDR2 SASEGT. CDR3 loop: CASSPGYTEAFF. CDR3 sequence (DNA): TGTGCCAGCAGTCCAGGGTACACTGAAGCTTTCTTT.

The chain employs TRBV5-5 and TRBJ2-7; 8 nucleotides align to TRBD2. V lost 4 bases and J lost 6; bases outside the gene matches: 6. Per germline, CDR1 SGHKS and CDR2 YYEKEE (reference sequence). The CDR3 has 13 residues. This CDR3 reads CASSTGTRSEQYF. In DNA form, the CDR3 reads TGTGCCAGCAGCACCGGGACTAGGAGCGAGCAGTACTTC. The full variable domain, its missing parts supplied by reference TRBV5-5 and TRBJ2-7, is DAGVTQSPTHLIKTRGQQVTLRCSPISGHKSVSWYQQVLGQGPQFIFQYYEKEERGRGNFPDRFSARQFPNYSSELNVNALLLGDSALYLCASSTGTRSEQYFGPGTRLTVT.

This clone was seen just once. The chain employs TRBV30 and TRBJ2-7; TRBD2 aligns across 7 bases. CDR3 length: 13 amino acids. V gave up 8 bases and J gave up 3 bases; unmatched junction bases: 10. Germline CDR1 reads GTSNPN; CDR2 reads SVGIG (reference sequence). The CDR3 sequence is CAGTSGGSYEQYF. DNA for the CDR3: TGTGCCGGAACGTCGGGCGGGAGCTACGAGCAGTACTTC.

Written as DNA, the CDR3 is TGCGCCAGCAGTTATGACAGGAACACTGAAGCTTTCTTT. Encoded protein: CASSYDRNTEAFF. The chain links TRBV5-1 to TRBJ1-1; possibly TRBD1 for D (5 bases). The V end lost 5 bases, the J end lost 1 base, and 9 bases lay between the germline ends. The CDR3 has 13 amino acids. Germline V gene data show CDR1 as SGHRS and CDR2 as YFSETQ.

This chain uses TRBV5-3 with TRBJ2-6; 10 bases line up with TRBD1. TRBV5-3 is an open reading frame, and its role is uncertain. The CDR3 extends over 19 amino acids. After removal of 0 bases from V and 8 bases from J, the junction contained 14 bases not matched to a gene. CDR3 DNA: TGTGCCAGAAGCTTGGAGGCGGGTGGACAGGGGGAATTGTCCAACGTCCTGACTTTC. Translating gives CARSLEAGGQGELSNVLTF.

The rearrangement uses TRBV7-3 and TRBJ2-5; 7 nucleotides agree with TRBD2. Germline V gene sequence: CDR1 SGHTA, CDR2 FQGTGA. V shed 3 bases, J shed 0 bases, and the junction held 1 base outside the gene matches. This CDR3 comprises 14 residues. The CDR3 protein is CASSLGGYQETQYF. CDR3 DNA: TGTGCCAGCAGCTTGGGGGGGTACCAAGAGACCCAGTACTTC.

This chain joins TRBV5-1 and TRBJ2-7, with 11 bases that match TRBD2. V dropped 1 base and J dropped 1; count of bases not matched to a gene: 7. Per germline, CDR1 SGHRS and CDR2 YFSETQ. The CDR3 extends over 17 amino acids. The chain's CDR3 is CASSLRLAGLGSYEQYF. The CDR3, as DNA: TGCGCCAGCAGCTTGCGACTAGCGGGACTTGGATCCTACGAGCAGTACTTC.

The chain combines TRBV6-1 with TRBJ1-5; D is unclear. Between the trimmed V and J ends, which lost 5 bases and 6 bases, there was a span of 17 bases. The CDR3 covers 15 residues. From germline, CDR1 is MNHNS and CDR2 SASEGT. The CDR3 protein is CASSSGWAGGQPQHF. CDR3 nucleotides: TGTGCCAGCAGTTCTGGTTGGGCCGGTGGTCAGCCCCAGCATTTT.

CDR3 residues: CAWRSRGRDHEQYF. In DNA form, the CDR3 reads TGTGCCTGGAGGAGCAGGGGGCGCGATCACGAGCAGTACTTC. This chain links TRBV30 with TRBJ2-7, with 8 bases that match TRBD1. CDR3 length: 14 residues. J was trimmed by 5 bases and V by 3 bases; bases with no gene match: 9. Per the germline V gene, CDR1 is GTSNPN and CDR2 is SVGIG (reference sequence). The complete variable domain, with remaining parts taken from reference TRBV30 and TRBJ2-7, reads SQTIHQWPATLVQPVGSPLSLECTVEGTSNPNLYWYRQAAGRGLQLLFYSVGIGQISSEVPQNLSASRPQDRQFILSSKKLLLSDSGFYLCAWRSRGRDHEQYFGPGTRLTVT.

In this sample, this clone turned up a few times. The chain employs TRBV6-5 and TRBJ2-2, with TRBD1 matching 9 bases. This CDR3 region has 15 residues. J was trimmed by 7 bases and V by 6 bases; bases with no gene match: 9. The V gene's germline CDR1 is MNHEY and CDR2 SVGAGI. CDR3 region: CASSEGQGWNGELFF. The CDR3 DNA reads TGTGCCAGCAGCGAGGGACAGGGATGGAACGGGGAGCTGTTTTTT.

The chain employs TRBV7-3 and TRBJ2-1, with 8 bases lining up with TRBD1. The germline gives CDR1 SGHTA, CDR2 FQGTGA. The CDR3 runs 12 residues. J lost 9 bases, V lost 6 bases, and 4 bases had no gene match. The CDR3 is CASSPTGVEQFF. The CDR3 DNA follows: TGTGCCAGCAGTCCGACAGGGGTTGAGCAGTTCTTC. The complete variable domain, with remaining parts taken from reference TRBV7-3 and TRBJ2-1, reads GAGVSQTPSNKVTEKGKYVELRCDPISGHTALYWYRQSLGQGPEFLIYFQGTGAADDSGLPNDRFFAVRPEGSVSTLKIQRTERGDSAVYLCASSPTGVEQFFGPGTRLTVL.

This clone came up once. The rearrangement joins TRBV7-9 to TRBJ2-7; 7 nucleotides align to TRBD1. The V gene end was trimmed by 2 bases and the J gene end by 7 bases; junction bases not matched to a gene: 8. CDR3 length: 14 amino acids. The germline V gene encodes CDR1 SEHNR and CDR2 FQNEAQ (reference sequence). The CDR3 here is CASSLRDSGSEQYF. The CDR3 coding sequence is TGTGCCAGCAGCTTAAGGGACAGTGGATCAGAGCAGTACTTC.

This chain connects TRBV7-9 to TRBJ2-2; tentatively, D is TRBD1 (5 bases). This CDR3 is built from 13 residues. CDR1 and CDR2 from the germline V gene are SEHNR and FQNEAQ (reference sequence). Trimming removed 10 bases from V and 1 base from J, with 10 bases in between. The CDR3 DNA reads TGTGCCACCCGTACAGGGAACACCGGGGAGCTGTTTTTT. This translates into CATRTGNTGELFF.

This clone was seen just once. J is TRBJ1-4 and V is TRBV9; maybe TRBD1 (6 bases). V lost 3 bases and J lost 6, with 18 bases in between. CDR1 SGDLS and CDR2 YYNGEE come from the germline V gene. The CDR3 runs to 16 residues. As DNA, the CDR3 is TGTGCCAGCAGCGGCCTGGGGGGGGGCTATGATGAAAAACTGTTTTTT. This gives the protein CASSGLGGGYDEKLFF.

This sequence joins TRBV10-1 and TRBJ1-4, with 9 nucleotides matching TRBD1. Trimming removed 0 bases from V and 10 bases from J; junction bases left unmatched: 6. Per the germline V gene, CDR1 is WNHNN and CDR2 is SYGVQD (reference sequence). The CDR3 contains 15 residues. CDR3 DNA sequence: TGCGCCAGCAGTGAGTCCGGGACAGGGCCGGGAAAACTGTTTTTT. Protein sequence: CASSESGTGPGKLFF.

The chain combines TRBV6-6 with TRBJ2-7; D not certain. The V gene's germline CDR1 is MNHNY and CDR2 SVGAGI (reference sequence). V gave up 6 bases and J gave up 1 base, with 16 bases separating them. The CDR3 contains 15 residues. The CDR3 DNA reads as TGTGCCAGCAGCCCGCCTGGAGCGTCTTCCTACGAGCAGTACTTC. It translates to CASSPPGASSYEQYF.

This clone was seen more than once but under ten times. V is TRBV18 and J is TRBJ2-7; possibly TRBD2 for D (6 bases). From germline, CDR1 is KGHSH and CDR2 LQKENI. V was pared by 3 bases and J by 2 bases, with 11 bases between. This CDR3 comprises 14 residues. The CDR3 region is CASSPSGRPYEQYF. CDR3 in DNA: TGTGCCAGCTCACCTTCCGGGAGACCCTACGAGCAGTACTTC.

Here the CDR3 reads CASSIEAGIGYTF. In DNA, the CDR3 is TGTGCCAGTAGTATAGAGGCGGGGATCGGCTACACCTTC. V is TRBV19 and J is TRBJ1-2; D gene uncertain. CDR1 is LNHDA, CDR2 SQIVND, per germline (reference sequence). The length of the CDR3 is 13 residues. Trimming removed 0 bases from V and 8 bases from J, with 10 bases in between.

This clone has more than one count but fewer than ten. The chain joins TRBV7-3 to TRBJ1-1; maybe TRBD1 (6 bases). Trimming removed 5 bases at V and 5 bases at J, with 12 bases between. This CDR3 comprises 13 residues. CDR1 is SGHTA and CDR2 is FQGTGA in the germline V gene. CDR3 DNA sequence: TGTGCCAGCAGCCTCAACAGGGCGACTGAAGCTTTCTTT. This sequence encodes CASSLNRATEAFF. The variable domain in full, completed from reference TRBV7-3 and TRBJ1-1, reads GAGVSQTPSNKVTEKGKYVELRCDPISGHTALYWYRQSLGQGPEFLIYFQGTGAADDSGLPNDRFFAVRPEGSVSTLKIQRTERGDSAVYLCASSLNRATEAFFGQGTRLTVV.

CDR3: CASSDPQGAGETQYF. The CDR3 DNA is TGTGCCAGCAGTGACCCACAGGGGGCTGGGGAGACCCAGTACTTC. This rearrangement joins TRBV25-1 to TRBJ2-5, with 9 positions matching TRBD1. The CDR3 has 15 amino acids. V shed 3 bases, J shed 5 bases, and the junction held 7 bases outside the gene matches. Germline CDR1 reads MGHDK; CDR2 reads SYGVNS.

The V gene is TRBV9, the J gene TRBJ2-3; 10 nucleotides align to TRBD2. Germline V gives CDR1 SGDLS, CDR2 YYNGEE. CDR3 length: 15 amino acids. V dropped 1 base and J dropped 6; count of bases not matched to a gene: 5. Here the CDR3 reads CASSVSGRAGDTQYF. The CDR3 DNA follows: TGTGCCAGCAGCGTAAGCGGGAGGGCCGGGGATACGCAGTATTTT.

A word on this clone: The junction departs from germline at one end; a sequencing error may be responsible. V usage is TRBV7-9 and J usage is TRBJ2-7, with 7 bases aligning to TRBD2. Germline V CDR1 and CDR2: SEHNR, FQNEAQ (reference sequence). The CDR3 loop spans 13 amino acids. The chain's CDR3 is CASSLAPSSRTSF. In nucleotides, the CDR3 is TGTGCCAGCAGCTTAGCGCCTTCTTCCAGGACTAGCTTC. Filled out from reference TRBV7-9 and TRBJ2-7, the complete variable domain reads DTGVSQNPRHKITKRGQNVTFRCDPISEHNRLYWYRQTLGQGPEFLTYFQNEAQLEKSRLLSDRFSAERPKGSFSTLEIQRTEQGDSAMYLCASSLAPSSRTSFGPGTRLTVT.

The rearrangement links TRBV5-1 to TRBJ2-1; 9 nucleotides match TRBD2. Germline V CDR1 and CDR2: SGHRS, YFSETQ. There are 15 residues in the CDR3. V shed 0 bases, J shed 5 bases, and the junction held 3 bases outside the gene matches. The CDR3 is CASSLVAGGDNEQFF. DNA of the CDR3: TGCGCCAGCAGCTTGGTCGCGGGAGGGGACAATGAGCAGTTCTTC.

This clone was detected once. V is TRBV5-1 and J is TRBJ2-6; 7 bases align to TRBD1. Germline values: CDR1 SGHRS, CDR2 YFSETQ. There are 17 residues in the CDR3. J gave up 4 bases and V 4 bases, and 11 bases lay outside the gene matches. CDR3 bases: TGCGCCAGCAGCCCGCTGACAGGGTCGAACGGGGCCAACGTCCTGACTTTC. Translating it yields CASSPLTGSNGANVLTF.